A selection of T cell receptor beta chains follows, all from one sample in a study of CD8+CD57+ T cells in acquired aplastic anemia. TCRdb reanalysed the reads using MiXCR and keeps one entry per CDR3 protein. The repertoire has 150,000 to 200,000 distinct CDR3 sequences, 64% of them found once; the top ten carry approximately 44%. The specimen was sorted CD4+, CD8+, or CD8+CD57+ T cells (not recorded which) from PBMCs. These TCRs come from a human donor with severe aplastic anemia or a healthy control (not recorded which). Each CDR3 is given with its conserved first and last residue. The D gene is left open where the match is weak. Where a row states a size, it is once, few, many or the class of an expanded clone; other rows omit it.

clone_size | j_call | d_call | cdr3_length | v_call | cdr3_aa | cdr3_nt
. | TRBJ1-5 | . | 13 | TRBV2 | CASSVGGRQPQHF | TGTGCCAGCAGTGTGGGGGGCAGGCAGCCCCAGCATTTT
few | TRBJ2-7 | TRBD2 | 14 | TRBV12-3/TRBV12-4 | CATSLAGQAYEQYF | TGTGCCACCTCACTAGCGGGGCAGGCCTACGAGCAGTACTTC
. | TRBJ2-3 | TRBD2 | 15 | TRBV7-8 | CASSSSAGLTDTQYF | TGTGCCAGCAGTTCCTCAGCGGGGTTGACAGATACGCAGTATTTT
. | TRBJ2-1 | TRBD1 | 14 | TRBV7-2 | CASSTRTGGYEQFF | TGTGCCAGCAGCACCCGGACAGGAGGTTATGAGCAGTTCTTC
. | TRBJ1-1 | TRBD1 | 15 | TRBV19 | CASSIWRQGPGEAFF | TGTGCCAGTAGTATTTGGAGACAGGGGCCGGGGGAAGCTTTCTTT
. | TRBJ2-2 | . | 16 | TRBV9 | CASSVGQRSKTGELFF | TGTGCCAGCAGCGTAGGACAGCGGAGTAAAACCGGGGAGCTGTTTTTT
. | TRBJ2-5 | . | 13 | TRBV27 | CASSLYGGETQYF | TGTGCCAGCAGTTTATATGGAGGAGAGACCCAGTACTTC
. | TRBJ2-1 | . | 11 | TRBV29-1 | CSVLSTAEQFF | TGCAGCGTCCTTTCTACCGCTGAGCAGTTCTTC
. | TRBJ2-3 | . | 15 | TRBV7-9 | CASSLALGSTDTQYF | TGTGCCAGCAGCTTAGCGTTGGGGAGCACAGATACGCAGTATTTT
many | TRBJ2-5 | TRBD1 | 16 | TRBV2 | CASSEGTELYQETQYF | TGTGCCAGCAGTGAGGGGACAGAGCTTTACCAAGAGACCCAGTACTTC
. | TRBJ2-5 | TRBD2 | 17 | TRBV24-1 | CATSDPTSGGGQETQYF | TGTGCCACCAGTGATCCTACTAGCGGGGGGGGACAGGAGACCCAGTACTTC
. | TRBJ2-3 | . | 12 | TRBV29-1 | CSVVYPTDTQYF | TGCAGCGTTGTCTATCCCACAGATACGCAGTATTTT
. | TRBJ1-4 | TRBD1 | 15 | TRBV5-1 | CASSPEQGGREKLFF | TGCGCCAGCAGCCCAGAACAGGGGGGAAGGGAAAAACTGTTTTTT
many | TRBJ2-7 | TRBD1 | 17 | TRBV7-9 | CASSPAGGRQGADEQYF | TGTGCCAGCAGCCCAGCCGGGGGGCGACAGGGGGCCGACGAGCAGTACTTC
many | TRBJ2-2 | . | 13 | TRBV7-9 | CASSLTDTGELFF | TGTGCCAGCAGCTTGACAGACACCGGGGAGCTGTTTTTT
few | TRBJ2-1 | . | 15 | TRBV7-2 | CASSLLQGSYNEQFF | TGTGCCAGCAGCTTACTACAGGGTTCCTACAATGAGCAGTTCTTC
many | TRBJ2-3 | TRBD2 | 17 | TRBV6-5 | CASSYSGTSDGTDTQYF | TGTGCCAGCAGTTACTCCGGGACTAGCGATGGCACAGATACGCAGTATTTT
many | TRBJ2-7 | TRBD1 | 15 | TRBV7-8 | CASRIGRDRGYEQYF | TGTGCCAGCAGAATAGGCCGGGACAGGGGCTACGAGCAGTACTTC
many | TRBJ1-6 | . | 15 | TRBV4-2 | CASSQAGNGDSPLHF | TGTGCCAGCAGCCAAGCCGGAAACGGAGATTCACCCCTCCACTTT
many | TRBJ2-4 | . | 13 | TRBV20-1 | CSAWGDGPNIQYF | TGCAGTGCTTGGGGAGATGGGCCAAACATTCAGTACTTC